This T cell receptor (beta chain) was observed in a study of cytomegalovirus exposure and HLA in healthy donors. Study-wide background: An analysis done earlier identified 120 million or so unique TCR beta sequences from about 179 million T cells.

This clone was observed once. What it recognizes is unknown. Study-level results: For most subjects, TCR beta sequences were reported to predict HLA-A and HLA-B alleles with accuracy. In a later analysis, an Asian-associated ancestry cluster reportedly showed fewer N-insertions than the roughly 700-donor mean.

Germline V lookup: CDR1 MDHEN, CDR2 SYDVKM. The CDR3 length is 15 residues. V was pared by 10 bases and J by 6 bases, with 7 bases of the junction left unmatched. With 60 Vbeta and 13 Jbeta primers, the PCR was carried out. The protocol was immunoSEQ multiplex PCR, while the TCRdb copy is restricted to in-frame clones and leaves out a portion. In the table there are 150,000 to 200,000 clones, 70% to 90% of which are singletons. The chain recombines TRBV28 with TRBJ2-3; 16 bases match TRBD2. The clonotype comes from a woman younger than 35 in good health and CMV-seronegative. The sample was PBMCs. CDR3 in DNA: TGTGCCACCGGGACTAGCGGGAGGGCAGGGGATACGCAGTATTTT. Protein: CATGTSGRAGDTQYF.